These 28 T cell receptor beta chains share one sample of origin, sequenced in a study of T cells in Graves' hyperthyroidism and ophthalmopathy. TCR beta CDR3 region amplification was performed from RNA transcripts. First-round RT-PCR targeting the TCR CDR3 was performed with the HTBI primer set. MiXCR, applied by TCRdb to the multiplex PCR reads, yields one record per CDR3 protein. Here the sample spans 800,000 or so distinct CDR3 sequences, 38% being singletons. Material: blood. These receptors were collected from a man in his late teens or twenties with Graves' hyperthyroidism.

The gene calls are TRBV5-1 and TRBJ2-6, with a tentative D call TRBD2 (6 bases). The V end was cut by 4 bases, the J end by 1 base, with 18 bases between. CDR1 and CDR2 from the germline V gene are SGHRS and YFSETQ. This CDR3 comprises 18 residues. CDR3 residues: CASSDPWGGKSGANVLTF. CDR3 coding DNA: TGCGCCAGCAGCGATCCATGGGGCGGGAAATCTGGGGCCAACGTCCTGACTTTC.

The rearrangement uses TRBV19 and TRBJ2-2, with a tentative D call TRBD2 (6 bases). In germline, CDR1 is LNHDA, CDR2 SQIVND (reference sequence). The CDR3 runs 16 residues. V lost 5 bases and J 4 bases, leaving 17 bases between the germline ends. The CDR3 here is CASSEKGGFPTGELFF. CDR3 in DNA: TGTGCCAGTAGTGAAAAGGGAGGATTCCCCACCGGGGAGCTGTTTTTT.

This clonotype was seen a single time. The rearrangement uses TRBV11-2 and TRBJ1-6, with D possibly TRBD1 on 6 matching bases. This CDR3 is built from 18 residues. V shed 0 bases and J shed 9 bases, with 21 bases lying between them. Germline-derived CDR1 and CDR2 are SGHAT and FQNNGV. The CDR3 reads CASSLDVWDNREPSPLHF. CDR3 DNA: TGTGCCAGCAGCTTAGACGTTTGGGATAACAGGGAGCCTTCACCCCTCCACTTT.

This clonotype was seen more than once but under ten times. The chain has TRBV4-1 and TRBJ1-1; D unresolved. V was pared by 0 bases and J by 4 bases, with 12 bases between. Germline assignment: CDR1 MGHRA and CDR2 YSYEKL. There are 15 residues in the CDR3. For the CDR3, the DNA is TGCGCCAGCAGCCAAGATCGGTGGGGAGCCACTGAAGCTTTCTTT. Translating gives CASSQDRWGATEAFF.

This clonotype came up many times. The chain links TRBV7-9 to TRBJ1-5, with 7 bases aligning to TRBD1. The V gene's germline CDR1 is SEHNR and CDR2 FQNEAQ (reference sequence). Germline trimming cut 1 base from V and 3 bases from J; bases unmatched to any gene: 3. The CDR3 runs to 15 residues. As DNA, the CDR3 is TGTGCCAGCAGCTTAGGGCAGGGGGACAATCAGCCCCAGCATTTT. Protein: CASSLGQGDNQPQHF. Looking up the rest from reference TRBV7-9 and TRBJ1-5 gives the full variable domain: DTGVSQNPRHKITKRGQNVTFRCDPISEHNRLYWYRQTLGQGPEFLTYFQNEAQLEKSRLLSDRFSAERPKGSFSTLEIQRTEQGDSAMYLCASSLGQGDNQPQHFGDGTRLSIL.

There are many counts of this clonotype. V gene TRBV7-2 combines with J gene TRBJ2-6; no clear D gene. Per germline, CDR1 SGHTA and CDR2 FQGNSA. V was shortened by 6 bases and J by 0 bases, with 6 bases between the two germline ends. CDR3 length equals 14 residues. CDR3 sequence (DNA): TGTGCCAGCAGTTTGTACTCTGGGGCCAACGTCCTGACTTTC. Translating gives CASSLYSGANVLTF.

In this sample, this clonotype turned up a few times. This chain connects TRBV20-1 to TRBJ2-7; no firm D call. Germline CDR1 DFQATT, CDR2 SNEGSKA (reference sequence). The CDR3 consists of 17 residues. Trimming left V 0 bases short and J 2 bases short, with 20 bases between. DNA of the CDR3: TGCAGTGCTAGAGATGGAGATAGCAACGCCTGGACCTACGAGCAGTACTTC. Protein product: CSARDGDSNAWTYEQYF.

Many counts were recorded for this clonotype. This chain joins TRBV29-1 and TRBJ1-5; the match to TRBD1 covers 7 bases. The CDR3 covers 14 residues. Per germline, CDR1 SQVTM and CDR2 ANQGSEA. The V and J ends lost 1 base and 2 bases, in that order; junction bases with no gene match: 2. CDR3 nucleotide sequence: TGCAGCGTTGAAGCAGGGGGGGGCAATCAGCCCCAGCATTTT. Translated, it gives CSVEAGGGNQPQHF.

This clonotype was seen repeatedly, ten times or more. The chain combines TRBV19 with TRBJ2-7; possibly TRBD1 for D (5 bases). This CDR3 region has 12 residues. Germline assignment: CDR1 LNHDA and CDR2 SQIVND (reference sequence). Between the trimmed V and J ends, which lost 3 bases and 4 bases, there was a span of 7 bases. The CDR3 region is CASSMGRYEQYF. CDR3 DNA sequence: TGTGCCAGTAGTATGGGGCGGTACGAGCAGTACTTC.

The table lists this clonotype with a few counts. The chain couples TRBV11-3 to TRBJ1-2, with 8 bases matching TRBD1. Germline loops: CDR1 SGHNT, CDR2 YENEEA. Trimming took 5 bases from V and 6 from J; bases not matched to a gene: 11. The CDR3 loop spans 15 amino acids. The CDR3 bases are TGTGCCAGCAGCACGGACAGGGCCGAGTTGGATGGCTACACCTTC. The encoded protein is CASSTDRAELDGYTF.

The chain carries TRBV29-1 and TRBJ2-2; TRBD2 agrees at 9 bases. Germline values: CDR1 SQVTM, CDR2 ANQGSEA. With 4 bases clipped from V and 4 bases from J, the junction kept 4 bases outside the gene matches. The CDR3 loop spans 14 amino acids. CDR3 loop: CSVARAGGTGELFF. The CDR3 bases are TGCAGCGTTGCCCGAGCGGGAGGCACCGGGGAGCTGTTTTTT.

This clonotype was found once. The rearrangement links TRBV7-9 to TRBJ2-2, with 10 bases lining up with TRBD2. With V trimmed by 3 bases and J by 7 bases, 11 bases remained unmatched. Germline CDR1 and CDR2: SEHNR and FQNEAQ (reference sequence). This CDR3 comprises 17 residues. The CDR3 region has the DNA TGTGCCAGCAGCTTTGGACCTCTAGCGGGAGCTGGCGGGGAGCTGTTTTTT. As protein: CASSFGPLAGAGGELFF.

This clonotype was picked up many times. The genes are TRBV15 and TRBJ1-5; weak D call: TRBD1 (6 bases). The V end lost 1 base, the J end lost 0 bases, and 10 bases lay between the germline ends. Germline V gene sequence: CDR1 LNHNV, CDR2 YYDKDF (reference sequence). CDR3 length: 16 amino acids. DNA of the CDR3: TGTGCCACCAGCAGAGGGACAGCTTCTAGCAATCAGCCCCAGCATTTT. It encodes CATSRGTASSNQPQHF. Drawing the rest from reference TRBV15 and TRBJ1-5, the complete variable domain is DAMVIQNPRYQVTQFGKPVTLSCSQTLNHNVMYWYQQKSSQAPKLLFHYYDKDFNNEADTPDNFQSRRPNTSFCFLDIRSPGLGDTAMYLCATSRGTASSNQPQHFGDGTRLSIL.

The J gene is TRBJ2-7, the V gene TRBV10-3, with 9 positions matching TRBD1. From germline, CDR1 is ENHRY and CDR2 SYGVKD. Losses at the gene ends were 4 bases for V and 5 bases for J; bases not matched to a gene: 9. This CDR3 is 15 amino acids long. The CDR3 protein is CAISGAGQGLHEQYF. The CDR3 nucleotides read TGTGCCATCAGTGGGGCGGGACAGGGTCTCCACGAGCAGTACTTC.

This clonotype was picked up many times. The chain is built from TRBV5-1 and TRBJ2-7; TRBD2 matches at 11 bases. CDR3 size: 11 residues. The V segment lost 4 bases and the J segment 13 bases; nucleotides outside the gene matches: 4. Germline V gene sequence: CDR1 SGHRS, CDR2 YFSETQ. The CDR3: CASSPGTSGYF. CDR3 sequence (DNA): TGCGCCAGCAGCCCGGGGACTAGCGGATACTTC.

The chain combines TRBV7-6 with TRBJ2-7; tentatively, D is TRBD1 (5 bases). Germline V gene data show CDR1 as SGHVS and CDR2 as FNYEAQ. Between the trimmed V and J ends, which lost 4 bases and 3 bases, there was a span of 19 bases. The CDR3 consists of 16 residues. The CDR3 nucleotides are TGTGCCAGCAGCTCTACCCCACAGGCCCCTCTCTACGAGCAGTACTTC. It yields the protein CASSSTPQAPLYEQYF. Filled out from reference TRBV7-6 and TRBJ2-7, the complete variable domain reads GAGVSQSPRYKVTKRGQDVALRCDPISGHVSLYWYRQALGQGPEFLTYFNYEAQQDKSGLPNDRFSAERPEGSISTLTIQRTEQRDSAMYRCASSSTPQAPLYEQYFGPGTRLTVT.

This clonotype was observed once. V and J are TRBV2 and TRBJ2-5, with D tentatively TRBD1 (6 bases). Per the germline V gene, CDR1 is SNHLY and CDR2 is FYNNEI. Trimming took 1 base from V and 9 from J, leaving 15 bases between them. CDR3 length: 14 amino acids. CDR3 sequence: CASSEDRASSPQYF. DNA of the CDR3: TGTGCCAGCAGTGAAGACAGGGCTTCCTCGCCCCAGTACTTC.

J is TRBJ2-1 and V is TRBV11-2, with TRBD2 as a possible D gene (6 bases). Looked up from germline, CDR1 is SGHAT and CDR2 is FQNNGV. The CDR3 is made up of 14 amino acids. Between the trimmed V and J ends, which lost 3 bases and 10 bases, there was a span of 16 bases. Here the CDR3 DNA reads TGTGCCAGCAGCTTCGGATCTCCCCGGGAGGAGCAGTTCTTC. Its protein is CASSFGSPREEQFF.

The chain employs TRBV13 and TRBJ1-1; D gene unclear. CDR1 and CDR2 from the germline V gene are PRHDT and FYEKMQ (reference sequence). The CDR3 is 15 residues long. Trimming left V 0 bases short and J 4 bases short, with 12 bases between. CDR3 nucleotide sequence: TGTGCCAGCAGCTTAGGGCGGGGATCTATCACTGAAGCTTTCTTT. It codes for CASSLGRGSITEAFF.

This clonotype was counted a few times. The J gene is TRBJ1-1, the V gene TRBV3-1; D remains unclear. There are 14 residues in the CDR3. V gave up 3 bases and J gave up 3 bases, with 11 bases separating them. CDR1 is LGHDT, CDR2 YNNKEL, per germline (reference sequence). CDR3 protein: CASSQETWDTEAFF. CDR3 DNA sequence: TGTGCCAGCAGCCAGGAAACTTGGGACACTGAAGCTTTCTTT.

This clonotype was detected many times. The V and J genes are TRBV14 and TRBJ2-2; 7 bases line up with TRBD1. CDR1 is SGHDN, CDR2 FVKESK, per germline. This CDR3 is built from 15 residues. Trimming removed 1 base from V and 1 base from J; junction bases left unmatched: 0. The CDR3 DNA reads TGTGCCAGCAGCCAAGGGACAGGGAACACCGGGGAGCTGTTTTTT. Amino acids: CASSQGTGNTGELFF.

The chain recombines TRBV15 with TRBJ2-7, with unresolved D. Germline V gives CDR1 LNHNV, CDR2 YYDKDF (reference sequence). The CDR3 sequence is 16 residues long. V dropped 0 bases and J dropped 0 bases, with 12 bases sitting between them. The CDR3 spells CATSRDPGGFSYEQYF. The CDR3 bases are TGTGCCACCAGCAGAGACCCAGGCGGATTCTCCTACGAGCAGTACTTC.

V gene TRBV7-2 combines with J gene TRBJ1-2; D is uncertain. Trimming removed 5 bases at V and 4 bases at J, with 11 bases between. The germline V gene has CDR1 SGHTA and CDR2 FQGNSA. This CDR3 region has 13 residues. CDR3 nucleotide sequence: TGTGCCAGCAGCCAAGCCGGTATCTATGGCTACACCTTC. Translating gives CASSQAGIYGYTF.

This chain links TRBV9 with TRBJ2-1; weak D call: TRBD1 (6 bases). Germline-derived CDR1 and CDR2 are SGDLS and YYNGEE. The ends were cut back, 0 bases at V and 7 bases at J, with 14 bases in the middle. The CDR3 has 15 amino acids. CDR3: CASSVEQGGMNEQFF. CDR3 DNA: TGTGCCAGCAGCGTAGAACAGGGTGGTATGAATGAGCAGTTCTTC.

The rearrangement links TRBV2 to TRBJ2-7; D unclear. Germline CDR1 and CDR2: SNHLY and FYNNEI. V was pared by 5 bases and J by 2 bases, with 19 bases between. There are 16 residues in the CDR3. The CDR3 region has the DNA TGTGCCAGCAGTTACTCGACGACAATTCAAGCCTACGAGCAGTACTTC. Its protein product is CASSYSTTIQAYEQYF.

As for this clonotype: Just one base apart from a much larger clone, this may be a read error. V and J are TRBV29-1 and TRBJ1-1, with D possibly matching TRBD1 (5 bases). The CDR3 has 12 residues. V lost 7 bases to trimming and J lost 6 bases, with 15 bases between them. Per germline, CDR1 SQVTM and CDR2 ANQGSEA. CDR3 coding DNA: TGCAGCGCCAGGACACAATACGCTGAAGCTTTCTTT. This sequence encodes CSARTQYAEAFF.

As concerns this clonotype: The junction departs from the called germline gene at one end, perhaps through a read error. The chain is built from TRBV11-1 and TRBJ2-2, with unresolved D. The CDR3 totals 14 residues. Germline CDR1 and CDR2: SGHAT and FQDESV (reference sequence). This chain's CDR3 is CASSQAENTGELFF. CDR3 in DNA: TGCGCCAGCAGCCAAGCCGAGAACACCGGGGAGCTGTTTTTT.

This clonotype showed up just a few times. The gene calls are TRBV6-5 and TRBJ1-1; 7 nucleotides line up with TRBD1. This CDR3 is 13 amino acids long. The germline V gene has CDR1 MNHEY and CDR2 SVGAGI. J was trimmed by 4 bases and V by 6 bases; bases with no gene match: 5. This CDR3 reads CASRYDRATEAFF. The CDR3 nucleotides are TGTGCCAGCAGATACGACAGGGCCACTGAAGCTTTCTTT.